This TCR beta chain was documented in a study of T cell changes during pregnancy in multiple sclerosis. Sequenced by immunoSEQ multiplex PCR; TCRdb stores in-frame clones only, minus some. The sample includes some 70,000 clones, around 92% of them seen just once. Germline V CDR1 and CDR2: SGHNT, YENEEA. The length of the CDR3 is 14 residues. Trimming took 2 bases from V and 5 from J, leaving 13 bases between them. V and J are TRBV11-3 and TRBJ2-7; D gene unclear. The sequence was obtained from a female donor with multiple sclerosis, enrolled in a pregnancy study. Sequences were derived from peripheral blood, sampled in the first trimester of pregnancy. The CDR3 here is CASSLSQVKNEQYF. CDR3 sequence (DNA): TGTGCCAGCAGCTTATCCCAGGTAAAAAACGAGCAGTACTTC.